This T cell receptor beta chain is drawn from a study of blood T cell repertoires in COVID-19. Clones were sequenced by immunoSEQ multiplex PCR, and TCRdb holds only the in-frame ones, with some missing. The sample consists of 200,000 to 250,000 clones, around 91% of them appearing once. The sequencing input was PBMCs or T cells enriched from blood (not recorded which). The TCR was taken from a man aged 25-45 years who had been exposed to COVID-19.

The CDR3 DNA follows: TGTGCCAGCAGCCAAGTACGGACAGGGGTTTATGGCTACACCTTC. This encodes CASSQVRTGVYGYTF. The J gene is TRBJ1-2, the V gene TRBV3-1 (or the pseudogene TRBV3-2); 9 bases match TRBD1. Losses at the gene ends were 1 base for V and 5 bases for J; bases not matched to a gene: 5. The CDR3 is made up of 15 amino acids. Germline-derived CDR1 and CDR2 are LGHDT and YNNKEL (reference sequence).